This record covers a single T cell receptor (beta chain). The data stem from a study of blood T cell repertoires in COVID-19. Study summary: T cells, B-cell-depleted T cells, or PBMCs provided the cDNA or gDNA that served as material.

Clones were sequenced by immunoSEQ multiplex PCR, and TCRdb holds only the in-frame ones, with some missing. The sample has approximately 120,000 clones, roughly 87% seen once. The germline V and J ends were trimmed by 7 bases and 0 bases, with 13 bases remaining between them. Germline CDR1 is LNHDA and CDR2 is SQIVND (reference sequence). The CDR3 runs to 15 residues. The sample taken for sequencing was peripheral blood. The sequence was obtained from an elderly woman with acute or convalescent COVID-19. The chain employs TRBV19 and TRBJ1-5; no definite D call. For the CDR3, the DNA is TGTGCCAGTAATACCGGGAAGTATAGCAATCAGCCCCAGCATTTT. It encodes CASNTGKYSNQPQHF.